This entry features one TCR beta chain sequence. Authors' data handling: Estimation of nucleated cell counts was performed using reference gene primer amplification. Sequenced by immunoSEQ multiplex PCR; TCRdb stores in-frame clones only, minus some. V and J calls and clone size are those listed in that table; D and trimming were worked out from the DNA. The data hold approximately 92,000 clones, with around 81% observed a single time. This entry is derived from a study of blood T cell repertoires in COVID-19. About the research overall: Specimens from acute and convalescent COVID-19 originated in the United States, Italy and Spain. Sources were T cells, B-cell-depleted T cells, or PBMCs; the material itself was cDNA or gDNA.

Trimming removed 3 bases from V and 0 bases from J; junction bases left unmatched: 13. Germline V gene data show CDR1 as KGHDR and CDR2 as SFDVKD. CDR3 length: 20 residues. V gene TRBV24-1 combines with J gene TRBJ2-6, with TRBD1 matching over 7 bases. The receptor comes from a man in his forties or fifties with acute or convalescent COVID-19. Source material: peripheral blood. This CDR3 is CATSDPTGLKESSGANVLTF. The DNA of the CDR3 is TGTGCCACCAGTGATCCGACAGGGCTAAAGGAGAGCTCTGGGGCCAACGTCCTGACTTTC.